This TCR beta chain was sequenced during a study of OX40 agonist ivuxolimab in advanced cancers. Germline V gene lookup returns CDR1 SNHLY and CDR2 FYNNEI. The CDR3 runs 13 residues. V was cut by 7 bases and J by 1 base, with 10 bases left in between. Produced via immunoSEQ multiplex PCR; TCRdb's table is partial and in-frame only. The sample records 90,000 to 95,000 clones, around four fifths being singletons. The clonotype was recovered from an adult with an advanced solid tumor such as melanoma, head and neck, liver or kidney cancer. Sequenced here: CD4+ or CD8+ T cells sorted from blood, sampled in a trial of the OX40 agonist ivuxolimab. The chain employs TRBV2 and TRBJ2-5, with a tentative D call TRBD1 (5 bases). CDR3 sequence (DNA): TGTGCCAGCAATCTCAGGGTCCAAGAGACCCAGTACTTC. Encoded protein: CASNLRVQETQYF.